These T cell receptor beta chains were read from a single sample in a study of blood T cell repertoires in COVID-19. Profiling relied on immunoSEQ multiplex PCR, and the TCRdb table lists in-frame clones only, not all of them. The sample yields a few hundred thousand clones, around 87% seen once. Input material: PBMCs or T cells enriched from blood (not recorded which). Receptors originate from a woman in her forties or fifties who had recovered from COVID-19. Both conserved end residues are trimmed from each CDR3.

j_gene | v_gene | CDR3aa
TRBJ1-6 | TRBV25-1 | ASSAGTGGVTLH
TRBJ1-1 | TRBV20-1 | SASFLPMNTEAF
TRBJ2-7 | TRBV27 | ASSGTAVVEQY
TRBJ2-3 | TRBV30 | AWSLTSGRQDTQY
TRBJ2-3 | TRBV3-1/TRBV3-2 | ASSPLGGTDTQY
TRBJ1-4 | TRBV5-4 | ASSLAGGMEKLF
TRBJ2-1 | TRBV18 | ASSPRTDYNEQF
TRBJ2-7 | TRBV3-1/TRBV3-2 | ASSQGIARYEQY
TRBJ1-6 | TRBV30 | AWSQSNSPLH
TRBJ2-7 | TRBV11-3 | ASSLPGDYASVRSSYEQY
TRBJ1-4 | TRBV28 | ASSLPYLNEKLF
TRBJ1-1 | TRBV3-1/TRBV3-2 | ASSHEYWNTEAF
TRBJ2-4 | TRBV12-5 | ASGFFGTSGSLAKNIQY
TRBJ1-4 | TRBV5-1 | ASSLGRAISTNEKLF
TRBJ1-4 | TRBV5-1 | ASRGSTATNEKLF
TRBJ1-1 | TRBV2 | ASTVSTEAF
TRBJ2-7 | TRBV6-5 | ASRVTGVPGYEQY
TRBJ2-7 | TRBV3-1/TRBV3-2 | ASSQWFDSWTGGSEQY
TRBJ2-1 | TRBV11-3 | ASSLDSFGNEQF
TRBJ2-2 | TRBV29-1 | SYQAAGELF
TRBJ1-1 | TRBV28 | ASSLGGQDSNTEAF
TRBJ1-2 | TRBV5-5 | ASSGEGYYGYT
TRBJ2-1 | TRBV3-1/TRBV3-2 | ASSAALGRGNVNEQF
TRBJ1-6 | TRBV5-6 | ASSGDRGASPLH
TRBJ1-1 | TRBV3-1/TRBV3-2 | AARTGGDLEAF
TRBJ1-2 | TRBV2 | ASSDTGNYGYT
TRBJ1-3 | TRBV7-9 | ASSFTGGFGNTIY
TRBJ2-5 | TRBV9 | ASSAGVGISETQY
TRBJ2-3 | TRBV3-1/TRBV3-2 | ASSQGLAVSTDTQY
TRBJ1-2 | TRBV5-1 | ASSSGLSAYGYT
TRBJ1-2 | TRBV28 | AITTGATGGGGYT
TRBJ2-5 | TRBV6-5 | AGQPGETQY
TRBJ1-4 | TRBV6-1 | ASSDGRNYGYEKLF
TRBJ2-2 | TRBV10-3 | AISETSLAGANTGELF
TRBJ2-5 | TRBV28 | ASSQGSGRETQY
TRBJ1-5 | TRBV7-6 | ASSLGTGVSNQPQH
TRBJ2-7 | TRBV5-8 | ASSPLAGGPYEQY
TRBJ2-7 | TRBV28 | ASSTRTGIPSYEQY
TRBJ2-1 | TRBV4-1 | ASSQGSAGGPYNEQF
TRBJ2-1 | TRBV7-6 | ASSLGTSGLSYNEQF
TRBJ2-1 | TRBV3-1/TRBV3-2 | ASSYGTSGGVSEQF
TRBJ2-3 | TRBV20-1 | SASSQGVADTQY
TRBJ1-2 | TRBV28 | ASTELRDSNYGYT
TRBJ1-4 | TRBV4-2 | ASSAGLGEKLF
TRBJ1-1 | TRBV29-1 | SVEDPGRTEAF
TRBJ2-3 | TRBV19 | ASSISILAYSTDTQY
TRBJ1-2 | TRBV28 | ASSLTAGNGYT
TRBJ2-3 | TRBV5-1 | ASSLASQGADTQY
TRBJ2-3 | TRBV13 | ASSVGLVADTQY
TRBJ2-3 | TRBV18 | ASSPPGLPDTQY
TRBJ2-1 | TRBV2 | ASRRQGSYNEQF